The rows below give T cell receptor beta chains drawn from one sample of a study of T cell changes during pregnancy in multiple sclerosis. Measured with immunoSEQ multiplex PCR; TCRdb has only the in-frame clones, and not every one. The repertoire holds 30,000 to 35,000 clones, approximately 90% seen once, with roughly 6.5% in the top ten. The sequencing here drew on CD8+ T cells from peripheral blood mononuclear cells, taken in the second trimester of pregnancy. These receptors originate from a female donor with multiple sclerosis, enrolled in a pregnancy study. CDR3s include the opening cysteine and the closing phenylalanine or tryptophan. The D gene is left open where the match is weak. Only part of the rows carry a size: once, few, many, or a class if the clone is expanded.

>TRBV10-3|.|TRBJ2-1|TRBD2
CATLTSGGSYNEQFF
TGTGCCACATTGACTAGCGGAGGCTCCTACAATGAGCAGTTCTTC
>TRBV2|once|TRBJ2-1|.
CASSGQQSLNDNEQFF
TGTGCCAGCAGTGGCCAACAGAGTCTGAATGACAATGAGCAGTTCTTC
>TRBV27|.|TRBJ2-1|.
CASSRLDQPNNEQFF
TGTGCCAGCAGCCGACTAGACCAACCTAACAATGAGCAGTTCTTC
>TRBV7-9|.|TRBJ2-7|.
CASSRSDSHYEQYF
TGTGCCAGCAGCCGCTCAGACAGCCACTACGAGCAGTACTTC
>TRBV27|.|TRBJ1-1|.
CASSLSPKGGTEAFF
TGTGCCAGCAGTTTATCTCCGAAGGGGGGGACTGAAGCTTTCTTT
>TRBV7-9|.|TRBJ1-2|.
CASSFGVRGYGYTF
TGTGCCAGCAGCTTTGGGGTTAGGGGCTATGGCTACACCTTC
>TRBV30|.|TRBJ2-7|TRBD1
CAWSWTGYLYEQYF
TGTGCCTGGAGTTGGACAGGGTATCTCTACGAGCAGTACTTC
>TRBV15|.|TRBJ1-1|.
CATSGARQEENTEAFF
TGTGCCACCAGCGGCGCCAGACAGGAAGAGAACACTGAAGCTTTCTTT
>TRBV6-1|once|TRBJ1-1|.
CASSGKVGATEAFF
TGTGCCAGCAGTGGAAAGGTAGGGGCGACTGAAGCTTTCTTT
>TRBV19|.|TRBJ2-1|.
CASSRTGDYNEQFF
TGTGCCAGTAGTAGAACTGGAGACTACAATGAGCAGTTCTTC
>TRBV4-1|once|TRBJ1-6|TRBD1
CASSQTGTGNSPLHF
TGCGCCAGCAGCCAGACCGGGACAGGAAATTCACCCCTCCACTTT
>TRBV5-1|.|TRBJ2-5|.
CASSLAPGSSETQYF
TGCGCCAGCAGCTTGGCACCGGGTAGCTCAGAGACCCAGTACTTC
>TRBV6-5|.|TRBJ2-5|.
CASSYSQGQETQYF
TGTGCCAGCAGTTACTCCCAGGGGCAAGAGACCCAGTACTTC
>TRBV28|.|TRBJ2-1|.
CASSFLSGSSYNEQFF
TGTGCCAGCAGTTTTTTATCGGGAAGCTCCTACAATGAGCAGTTCTTC
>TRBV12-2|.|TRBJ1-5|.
CASRLGGRYSNQPQHF
TGTGCAAGTCGCTTAGGGGGGCGGTATAGCAATCAGCCCCAGCATTTT
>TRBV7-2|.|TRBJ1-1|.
CASSEVMNTEAFF
TGTGCCAGCAGCGAGGTAATGAACACTGAAGCTTTCTTT
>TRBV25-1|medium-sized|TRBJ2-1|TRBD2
CASSSGGDYNEQFF
TGTGCCAGCAGTTCCGGGGGGGACTACAATGAGCAGTTCTTC
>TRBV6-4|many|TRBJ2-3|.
CASSATGTDTQYF
TGTGCCAGCAGTGCCACAGGGACAGATACGCAGTATTTT
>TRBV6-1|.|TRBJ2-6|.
CANRDSGANVLTF
TGTGCCAACCGGGACTCTGGGGCCAACGTCCTGACTTTC
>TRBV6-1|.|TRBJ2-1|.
CASSVAPAGEWNEQFF
TGTGCCAGCAGTGTGGCACCGGCGGGTGAGTGGAATGAGCAGTTCTTC
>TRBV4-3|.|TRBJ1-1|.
CASSPALLNSNTEAFF
TGCGCCAGCAGCCCCGCACTCCTAAACTCGAACACTGAAGCTTTCTTT
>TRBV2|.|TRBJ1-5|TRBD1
CASSNDRGSNQPQHF
TGTGCCAGCAGTAATGACAGGGGGAGCAATCAGCCCCAGCATTTT
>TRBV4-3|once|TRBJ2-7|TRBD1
CASSQLTTGEGYEQYF
TGCGCCAGCAGCCAACTAACGACAGGGGAAGGGTACGAGCAGTACTTC
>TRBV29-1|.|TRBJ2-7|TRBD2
CSVVASGGLSLEQYF
TGCAGCGTTGTGGCTAGCGGGGGCCTTTCCCTCGAGCAGTACTTC
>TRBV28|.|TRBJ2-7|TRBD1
CASSLSDRGYEQYF
TGTGCCAGCAGTTTGTCGGACAGGGGCTACGAGCAGTACTTC
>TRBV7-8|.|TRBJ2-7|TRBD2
CASSFGTSGYYEQYF
TGTGCCAGCAGCTTTGGGACTAGCGGGTATTACGAGCAGTACTTC
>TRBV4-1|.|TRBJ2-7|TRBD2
CASSQGSGGPGSYEQYF
TGCGCCAGCAGCCAAGGCTCGGGAGGGCCGGGGTCCTACGAGCAGTACTTC
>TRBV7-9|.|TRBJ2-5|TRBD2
CASSLVAGAETQYF
TGTGCCAGCAGCTTAGTGGCGGGAGCAGAGACCCAGTACTTC